Below, 14 T cell receptor beta chains from the same sample are listed, as sequenced in a study of regulatory T cells in long-lasting Graves disease. The authors built TCR beta libraries using iRepertoire HTBI primers and Arm-PCR of CDR3 regions. TCRdb itself ran the multiplex PCR reads through MiXCR, one entry per CDR3 protein. The sample holds 540,000 or so distinct CDR3 sequences, roughly 13% seen once. Time point defined: newly diagnosed GD, antithyroid drugs for less than 3 months. PBMC-extracted RNA yielded the TCR library. These data were likewise used in another study, on T cells in Graves' hyperthyroidism and ophthalmopathy.

Sequencing used peripheral blood mononuclear cells (PBMCs), obtained at new diagnosis, from a patient treated with antithyroid drugs. These receptors were obtained from a man aged 25 to 40 with Graves disease.

This clonotype has a count of ten or more. This chain joins TRBV6-1 and TRBJ2-1; D may be TRBD1 (5 bases). In germline, CDR1 is MNHNS, CDR2 SASEGT. Trimming left V 1 base short and J 4 bases short, with 14 bases between. This CDR3 region has 16 residues. CDR3 nucleotides: TGTGCCAGCAGTGAAGGGGGCCTGAGAGTGTACAATGAGCAGTTCTTC. Translated: CASSEGGLRVYNEQFF.

This clonotype was detected once. The chain combines TRBV7-9 with TRBJ1-6, with D unresolved. V was pared by 1 base and J by 15 bases, with 7 bases between. CDR1 and CDR2 (germline): SEHNR, FQNEAQ (reference sequence). The CDR3 extends over 11 amino acids. The CDR3, as DNA: TGTGCCAGCAGCTTAGGCTTAGGCCTCCACTTT. Amino acid sequence: CASSLGLGLHF. Together with reference TRBV7-9 and TRBJ1-6, the CDR3 gives the full variable domain: DTGVSQNPRHKITKRGQNVTFRCDPISEHNRLYWYRQTLGQGPEFLTYFQNEAQLEKSRLLSDRFSAERPKGSFSTLEIQRTEQGDSAMYLCASSLGLGLHFGNGTRLTVT.

This clonotype showed up just a few times. A single base separates this from a much larger clone, so it may be a read error. The chain joins TRBV20-1 to TRBJ2-7, with D possibly matching TRBD2 (6 bases). The germline CDR1 and CDR2 sequences are DFQATT and SNEGSKA (reference sequence). This CDR3 has 13 residues. The CDR3 DNA reads TGCAGTGCTAGTGTCTTGGCGGGGTACGAGCGGTACTTC. The encoded protein is CSASVLAGYERYF.

V is TRBV4-1 and J is TRBJ2-5; no definite D call. CDR1 and CDR2 from the germline V gene are MGHRA and YSYEKL. V was shortened by 2 bases and J by 0 bases, with 13 bases between the two germline ends. The CDR3 covers 16 residues. This CDR3 reads CASSQSRWVNQETQYF. The CDR3 nucleotides read TGCGCCAGCAGCCAATCCAGATGGGTTAACCAAGAGACCCAGTACTTC.

In its sample, this clonotype was seen a few times. This chain links TRBV7-3 with TRBJ2-1; D unresolved. Trimming removed 5 bases from V and 9 bases from J, with 8 bases in between. This CDR3 is 11 amino acids long. Germline V gene data show CDR1 as SGHTA and CDR2 as FQGTGA. CDR3 region: CASSIRIEQFF. In nucleotides, the CDR3 is TGTGCCAGCAGCATAAGGATTGAGCAGTTCTTC.

The gene calls are TRBV2 and TRBJ2-6; 7 bases map to TRBD1. The V gene's germline CDR1 is SNHLY and CDR2 FYNNEI. The CDR3 length is 16 residues. J lost 5 bases, V lost 7 bases, and 11 bases had no gene match. DNA of the CDR3: TGTGCCAGCACCGGGACAGACGGAACCTGGGCCAACGTCCTGACTTTC. Its translation: CASTGTDGTWANVLTF.

There are many counts of this clonotype. The chain recombines TRBV29-1 with TRBJ2-3, with D perhaps TRBD1 (6 bases). Germline V CDR1 and CDR2: SQVTM, ANQGSEA. The V end lost 5 bases, the J end lost 1 base, and 10 bases lay between the germline ends. CDR3 length equals 13 residues. The CDR3 protein is CSVTGPGTDTQYF. The CDR3 nucleotides are TGCAGCGTTACAGGGCCAGGCACAGATACGCAGTATTTT.

To note about this clonotype: The CDR3 does not end in the conserved phenylalanine or tryptophan, so this is likely a read error. The gene calls are TRBV12-3 or TRBV12-4 and TRBJ2-5; D gene ambiguous. There are 11 residues in the CDR3. Between the trimmed V and J ends, which lost 3 bases and 5 bases, there was a span of 4 bases. The CDR3 DNA sequence: TGTGCCAGCAGTTTTGGGGAGACCCAGTACTCC. Its protein product is CASSFGETQYS.

This clonotype was detected a few times. The rearrangement uses TRBV27 and TRBJ2-5; 10 bases match TRBD2. V was pared by 6 bases and J by 5 bases, with 6 bases of the junction left unmatched. The CDR3 runs 14 residues. Germline V gene lookup returns CDR1 MNHEY and CDR2 SMNVEV (reference sequence). The CDR3 DNA sequence: TGTGCCAGCAGGTCAGCGGGAGGGCTCGAGACCCAGTACTTC. The encoded protein is CASRSAGGLETQYF.

This clonotype was detected ten times or more. The V and J genes are TRBV12-5 and TRBJ2-5; 8 positions agree with TRBD1. This CDR3 spans 13 amino acids. CDR1 is LGHNT and CDR2 is FRNRAP in the germline V gene. The trim removed 6 bases at V and 2 bases at J, leaving 2 bases unmatched. The CDR3 bases are TGTGCTAGTGGGTGGGACAGGCAAGAGACCCAGTACTTC. Encoded protein: CASGWDRQETQYF.

V gene TRBV20-1 combines with J gene TRBJ2-1, with TRBD1 matching over 7 bases. This CDR3 is built from 14 residues. CDR1 and CDR2 from the germline V gene are DFQATT and SNEGSKA (reference sequence). V lost 3 bases, J lost 0 bases, and 2 bases stayed unmatched. The CDR3: CSARTGSSYNEQFF. For the CDR3, the DNA is TGCAGTGCTAGGACAGGGAGCTCCTACAATGAGCAGTTCTTC.

The sample holds a few counts of this clonotype. The V gene is TRBV7-2, the J gene TRBJ2-1; no firm D call. Germline loops: CDR1 SGHTA, CDR2 FQGNSA. This CDR3 comprises 12 residues. Trimming took 1 base from V and 10 from J, leaving 8 bases between them. Here the CDR3 DNA reads TGTGCCAGCAGCTTAGAAGGGCAGGAGCAGTTCTTC. It codes for CASSLEGQEQFF.

The table lists this clonotype with many counts. The chain employs TRBV7-8 and TRBJ2-1, with D perhaps TRBD1 or TRBD2 (5 bases each). The length of the CDR3 is 13 residues. Germline V lookup: CDR1 SGHVS, CDR2 FQNEAQ. The germline V and J ends were trimmed by 11 bases and 3 bases, with 14 bases remaining between them. The CDR3 sequence is CASKGDHYNEQFF. The CDR3, as DNA: TGTGCCTCGAAAGGGGACCACTACAATGAGCAGTTCTTC.

The table lists this clonotype with a few counts. CDR3 sequence reads: CASNPAPGPYGYTF. CDR3 DNA: TGTGCCAGCAACCCCGCCCCAGGGCCATATGGCTACACCTTC. V usage is TRBV9 and J usage is TRBJ1-2, with D maybe TRBD1 (5 bases). The V gene lost 6 bases and the J gene lost 5 bases, with 17 bases spanning the gap. Germline CDR1 and CDR2: SGDLS and YYNGEE. The CDR3 is made up of 14 amino acids.